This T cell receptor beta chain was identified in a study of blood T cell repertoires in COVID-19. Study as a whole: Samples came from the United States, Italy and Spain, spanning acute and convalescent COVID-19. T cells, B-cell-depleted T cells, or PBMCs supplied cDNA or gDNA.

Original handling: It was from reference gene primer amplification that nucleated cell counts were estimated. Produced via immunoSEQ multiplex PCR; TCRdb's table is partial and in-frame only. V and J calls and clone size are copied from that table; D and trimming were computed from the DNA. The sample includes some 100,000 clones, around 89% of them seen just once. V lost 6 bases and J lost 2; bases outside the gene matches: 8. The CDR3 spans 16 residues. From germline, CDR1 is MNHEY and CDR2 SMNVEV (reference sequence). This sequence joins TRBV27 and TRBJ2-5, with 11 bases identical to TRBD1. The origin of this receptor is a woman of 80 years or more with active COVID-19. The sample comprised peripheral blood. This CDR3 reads CASSGRTGGFQETQYF. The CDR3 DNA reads TGTGCCAGCAGCGGTCGGACAGGGGGCTTTCAAGAGACCCAGTACTTC.